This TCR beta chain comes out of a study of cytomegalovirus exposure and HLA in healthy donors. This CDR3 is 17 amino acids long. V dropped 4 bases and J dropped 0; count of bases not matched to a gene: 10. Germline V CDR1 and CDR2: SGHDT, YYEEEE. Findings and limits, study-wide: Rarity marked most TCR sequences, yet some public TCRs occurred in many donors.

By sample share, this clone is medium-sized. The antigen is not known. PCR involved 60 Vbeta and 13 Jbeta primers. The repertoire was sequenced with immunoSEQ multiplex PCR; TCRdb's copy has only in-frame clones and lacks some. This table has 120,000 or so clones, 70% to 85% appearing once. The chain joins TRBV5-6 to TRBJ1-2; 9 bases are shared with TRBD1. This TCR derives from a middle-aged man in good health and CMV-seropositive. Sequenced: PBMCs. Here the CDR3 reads CASSALPGQGSNYGYTF. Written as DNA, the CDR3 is TGTGCCAGCAGCGCGCTGCCGGGACAGGGTTCTAACTATGGCTACACCTTC.